Following are 6 T cell receptor beta chains from one sample sequenced in a study of CD8 T cells in ankylosing spondylitis (dated by TCRdb to between 2016 and 2019). What the study reported, not specific to this receptor: Blood from ankylosing spondylitis patients appeared to be characterized by a TCR beta motif made up of seven or eight highly homologous amino acid variants.

No cognate antigen is known for these TCRs. The receptor library was made with 5' RACE. The instrument was an Illumina HiSeq 2500. Clones were called with MiXCR by TCRdb after fastp trimmed the public reads at Q25, and only in-frame beta chains were retained. Merged by CDR3 protein, the rows form single entries marked with the most common genes and DNA. In this sample the table shows about 540,000 distinct CDR3 sequences, about 13% of which occur a single time. The ten largest clonotypes hold around 7% of the sample. Sequencing input: blood, either unsorted or a sorted T cell fraction (not recorded which). These TCRs come from a male donor with ankylosing spondylitis.

The chain joins TRBV4-2 to TRBJ2-2; 9 bases fit TRBD2. The CDR3 length is 15 residues. Germline trimming cut 6 bases from V and 5 bases from J; bases unmatched to any gene: 7. Germline V lookup: CDR1 LGHNA, CDR2 YNFKEQ. CDR3 sequence: CASSPNSGRTGELFF. In DNA, the CDR3 is TGTGCCAGCAGTCCAAACAGCGGGAGGACCGGGGAGCTGTTTTTT.

The V and J genes are TRBV30 and TRBJ2-7, with a weak D call TRBD2 (5 bases). V was clipped by 1 base and J by 4 bases, with 5 bases between them. The germline CDR1 and CDR2 sequences are GTSNPN and SVGIG (reference sequence). The CDR3 runs to 11 residues. The CDR3 protein is CAWSGGYEQYV. CDR3 DNA sequence: TGTGCCTGGAGTGGAGGGTACGAGCAGTACGTC.

V gene TRBV20-1 combines with J gene TRBJ2-1; 7 bases align to TRBD2. The germline CDR1 and CDR2 sequences are DFQATT and SNEGSKA (reference sequence). This CDR3 has 14 amino acids. Losses at the gene ends were 3 bases for V and 2 bases for J; bases not matched to a gene: 4. The DNA of the CDR3 is TGCAGTGCTAGTGGCGGGAGCGCCTACAATGAGCAGTTCTTC. Protein product: CSASGGSAYNEQFF.

In this sample, this clonotype turned up many times. The chain carries TRBV10-2 and TRBJ2-3; D unresolved. Trimming removed 10 bases from V and 2 bases from J, with 10 bases in between. The CDR3 sequence is 12 residues long. Germline CDR1 is WSHSY and CDR2 is SAAADI. CDR3 residues: CATRRPTDTQYF. In nucleotides, the CDR3 is TGCGCCACCAGGAGACCCACAGATACGCAGTATTTT.

This clonotype was counted many times. V is TRBV3-1 and J is TRBJ2-1; 15 nucleotides align to TRBD2. V gave up 4 bases and J gave up 5 bases; unmatched junction bases: 9. The CDR3 runs 18 residues. The V gene's germline CDR1 is LGHDT and CDR2 YNNKEL (reference sequence). This CDR3 reads CASSRSGTSGRINNEQFF. The DNA of the CDR3 is TGTGCCAGCAGCCGTTCCGGGACTAGCGGGAGGATAAACAATGAGCAGTTCTTC.

This clonotype occurred many times. The chain employs TRBV12-3 or TRBV12-4 and TRBJ2-7; tentative D call: TRBD2 (5 bases). Trimming took 2 bases from V and 0 from J, leaving 11 bases between them. This CDR3 has 15 residues. CDR3 sequence reads: CASSLSGIASYEQYF. The CDR3 nucleotides read TGTGCCAGCAGTTTATCGGGGATCGCCTCCTACGAGCAGTACTTC.